The text below deals with one T cell receptor beta chain. CDR3 length: 19 residues. Per germline, CDR1 LGHNA and CDR2 YNFKEQ. After removal of 0 bases from V and 5 bases from J, the junction contained 15 bases not matched to a gene. The sample belongs to a study of T cell responses to AZD1222 COVID-19 vaccine. The table came from immunoSEQ multiplex PCR; TCRdb's copy has only in-frame clones and leaves some out. The repertoire holds about 140,000 clones, with about nine tenths as singletons. This receptor was taken from an adult in good health. The rearrangement links TRBV4-2 to TRBJ2-3; 9 nucleotides align to TRBD2. Sequencing used peripheral blood, obtained on day 0 of AZD1222 vaccination. CDR3 DNA: TGTGCCAGCAGCCAAGATTACAGGCGGGCTAGCGGGGAAGGAGATACGCAGTATTTT. It specifies CASSQDYRRASGEGDTQYF.